A selection of T cell receptor beta chains follows, all from one sample in a study of cytomegalovirus exposure and HLA in healthy donors. TCRdb's table, derived via immunoSEQ multiplex PCR, lists solely in-frame clones and lacks some. The sample consists of tens of thousands of clones, about 75% of them appearing once. Sequenced sample: PBMCs. These receptors originate from a woman aged 40 to 49 in good health and CMV-seropositive. Each CDR3 is given with its conserved first and last residue. Each record gives: J gene, CDR3 length, D gene, V gene, clone size, CDR3 protein, CDR3 DNA. D genes are given only for firm matches. Clone size is not always given. Where it is, it says once, few, many or a class for expanded clones.

TRBJ1-2,19,-,TRBV4-1,-,CASSGDPEGIGALDYGYTF,TGCGCCAGCAGCGGGGACCCGGAGGGGATCGGGGCATTGGACTATGGCTACACCTTC
TRBJ2-2,13,TRBD2,TRBV19,-,CATSLAGTGELFF,TGTGCCACCTCCCTAGCGGGCACCGGGGAGCTGTTTTTT
TRBJ1-2,13,TRBD1,TRBV30,-,CAWSPTGEYGYTF,TGTGCCTGGAGTCCAACAGGGGAGTATGGCTACACCTTC
TRBJ2-7,14,-,TRBV11-2,-,CASREQGDSYEQYF,TGTGCCAGCAGGGAACAGGGCGACTCCTACGAGCAGTACTTC
TRBJ1-1,14,-,TRBV25-1,-,CASSEATGITEAFF,TGTGCCAGCAGTGAGGCAACAGGGATCACTGAAGCTTTCTTT
TRBJ2-7,11,-,TRBV10-3,-,CAISGSYEQYF,TGTGCCATCAGTGGATCCTACGAGCAGTACTTC
TRBJ2-4,14,TRBD1,TRBV2,-,CASLLPGGRNIQYF,TGTGCCAGCCTCCTTCCAGGGGGCAGGAACATTCAGTACTTC
TRBJ1-5,14,-,TRBV28,-,CAIRGIGGNQPQHF,TGTGCCATCCGGGGGATTGGGGGCAATCAGCCCCAGCATTTT
TRBJ2-3,14,-,TRBV5-1,-,CASSSTLAADTQYF,TGCGCCAGCAGCTCGACACTAGCCGCAGATACGCAGTATTTT
TRBJ1-1,13,-,TRBV7-9,-,CASSSSSNTEAFF,TGTGCCAGCAGTTCTTCCTCGAACACTGAAGCTTTCTTT
TRBJ1-1,17,TRBD1,TRBV13,-,CASSVRLVGQGSTEAFF,TGTGCCAGCAGCGTACGCTTAGTGGGACAGGGGAGCACTGAAGCTTTCTTT
TRBJ2-3,18,-,TRBV7-2,-,CASSPILRLDPSTDTQYF,TGTGCCAGCAGCCCTATTCTCAGACTAGACCCAAGCACAGATACGCAGTATTTT
TRBJ1-1,12,-,TRBV30,-,CAWTREVGEAFF,TGTGCCTGGACCAGGGAGGTTGGTGAAGCTTTCTTT
TRBJ2-3,16,-,TRBV4-3,-,CASSQDSLAGTDTQYF,TGCGCCAGCAGCCAAGATAGTCTAGCAGGCACAGATACGCAGTATTTT
TRBJ2-7,17,-,TRBV6-1,-,CASSEGVFGRGFYEQYF,TGTGCCAGCAGTGAAGGAGTTTTTGGGCGGGGATTCTACGAGCAGTACTTC
TRBJ2-6,19,TRBD2,TRBV5-6,-,CASSAPSGGPLSGANVLTF,TGTGCCAGCAGCGCGCCTAGCGGGGGGCCCCTCTCTGGGGCCAACGTCCTGACTTTC
TRBJ2-1,16,-,TRBV15,-,CATSRDRTGTYNEQFF,TGTGCCACCAGCAGAGATCGAACAGGGACCTACAATGAGCAGTTCTTC
TRBJ1-1,16,-,TRBV9,-,CASSVGQGTMNTEAFF,TGTGCCAGCAGCGTAGGGCAGGGGACAATGAACACTGAAGCTTTCTTT
TRBJ1-2,15,TRBD1,TRBV9,-,CASSVQQGSTYGYTF,TGTGCCAGCAGCGTCCAACAGGGGAGCACCTATGGCTACACCTTC
TRBJ1-1,11,-,TRBV30,-,CAWSVGGRAFF,TGTGCCTGGAGTGTAGGAGGGAGAGCTTTCTTT
TRBJ2-1,15,-,TRBV19,-,CASSIEGSSYNEQFF,TGTGCCAGTAGTATTGAAGGGAGTTCCTACAATGAGCAGTTCTTC
TRBJ1-1,16,TRBD1,TRBV19,-,CASHPRGLAFGTEAFF,TGTGCCAGCCATCCCAGGGGGCTCGCGTTTGGCACTGAAGCTTTCTTT
TRBJ2-7,14,TRBD2,TRBV18,-,CASSDSSGGYEQYF,TGTGCCAGCTCAGACAGTAGCGGGGGCTACGAGCAGTACTTC
TRBJ1-4,12,-,TRBV28,-,CASSSPTTKLFF,TGTGCCAGCAGTTCCCCGACGACAAAGCTGTTTTTT
TRBJ1-2,15,TRBD1,TRBV23-1,-,CASTGDLPINYGYTF,TGCGCCAGTACAGGGGACCTCCCAATCAACTATGGCTACACCTTC
TRBJ2-4,18,TRBD1,TRBV7-9,-,CSSSPLGGGLGAKNIQYF,TGTTCCAGCAGCCCTCTAGGGGGCGGCTTAGGAGCCAAAAACATTCAGTACTTC
TRBJ1-1,14,TRBD1,TRBV4-2,-,CASSRQGGETEAFF,TGTGCCAGCAGCCGACAGGGTGGAGAAACTGAAGCTTTCTTT
TRBJ1-6,15,-,TRBV9,-,CASSAPTGEDSPLHF,TGTGCCAGCAGCGCCCCGACAGGTGAGGATTCACCCCTCCACTTT
TRBJ2-7,15,TRBD2,TRBV5-1,-,CASSLGLAGTYEQYF,TGCGCCAGCAGCTTGGGACTAGCGGGGACCTACGAGCAGTACTTC
TRBJ2-6,17,TRBD1,TRBV7-3,-,CASSPGTGDSGANVLTF,TGTGCCAGCAGCCCCGGGACAGGGGATTCTGGGGCCAACGTCCTGACTTTC
TRBJ1-4,15,-,TRBV4-1,once,CASSQGQSTNEKLFF,TGCGCCAGCAGCCAAGGACAGTCAACTAATGAAAAACTGTTTTTT
TRBJ1-3,14,TRBD1,TRBV14,-,CASSATGVGNTIYF,TGTGCCAGCAGTGCGACAGGGGTAGGAAACACCATATATTTT
TRBJ2-5,16,TRBD1,TRBV13,-,CASSSRTGRYQETQYF,TGTGCCAGCAGCTCCCGGACAGGCCGGTACCAAGAGACCCAGTACTTC
TRBJ1-2,15,TRBD1,TRBV2,-,CASSDPGQGKGGYTF,TGTGCCAGCAGTGACCCGGGACAGGGAAAAGGTGGCTACACCTTC
TRBJ2-7,13,TRBD1,TRBV2,few,CASTWDRSYEQYF,TGTGCCAGCACCTGGGACAGATCTTACGAGCAGTACTTC
TRBJ1-1,14,-,TRBV7-9,-,CSSRKGLGNTEAFF,TGTTCCAGCAGGAAAGGACTAGGGAACACTGAAGCTTTCTTT
TRBJ1-5,15,TRBD1,TRBV6-1,-,CASSVRQGAGQPQHF,TGTGCCAGCAGTGTTCGGCAGGGGGCCGGACAGCCCCAGCATTTT
TRBJ2-2,16,-,TRBV4-1,-,CASSQEGQGSTGELFF,TGCGCCAGCAGCCAAGAGGGGCAGGGTAGCACCGGGGAGCTGTTTTTT
TRBJ1-6,15,-,TRBV15,-,CATSRDYGQNSPLHF,TGTGCCACCAGCAGAGATTATGGGCAAAACTCACCCCTCCACTTT
TRBJ1-5,15,TRBD1,TRBV6-5,-,CASSVRQGAGQPQHF,TGTGCCAGCAGTGTTCGGCAGGGGGCCGGACAGCCCCAGCATTTT
TRBJ1-5,15,-,TRBV5-1,-,CASTPRGTGGQPQHF,TGCGCCAGCACTCCCCGGGGGACCGGGGGTCAGCCCCAGCATTTT
TRBJ1-1,13,TRBD1,TRBV18,-,CASSPLTGTQAFF,TGTGCCAGCTCACCATTGACAGGGACCCAAGCTTTCTTT
TRBJ1-5,16,-,TRBV21-1,-,CASSKGERTGAQPQHF,TGTGCCAGCAGCAAAGGGGAACGGACAGGGGCCCAGCCCCAGCATTTT
TRBJ1-4,15,-,TRBV7-9,-,CASSPQVATNEKLFF,TGTGCCAGCAGCCCACAGGTCGCAACTAATGAAAAACTGTTTTTT
TRBJ2-3,15,-,TRBV7-9,-,CASSFRGTSTDTQYF,TGTGCCAGCAGCTTTCGGGGGACTAGCACAGATACGCAGTATTTT
TRBJ2-1,12,-,TRBV5-6,-,CASSLWGDEQFF,TGTGCCAGCAGCTTGTGGGGGGATGAACAGTTCTTC
TRBJ1-1,17,TRBD1,TRBV9,-,CASSVRGDRGRITEAFF,TGTGCCAGCAGCGTTAGGGGGGACAGGGGGCGGATCACTGAAGCTTTCTTT
TRBJ1-5,15,-,TRBV27,once,CASSPPGGFNQPQHF,TGTGCCAGCAGTCCGCCTGGGGGGTTCAATCAGCCCCAGCATTTT
TRBJ2-7,16,TRBD2,TRBV7-8,-,CASSPGTSGDSYEQYF,TGTGCCAGCAGCCCGGGGACTAGCGGGGACTCCTACGAGCAGTACTTC
TRBJ1-1,14,-,TRBV19,-,CASSIEGRNTEAFF,TGTGCCAGTAGTATAGAGGGCAGAAACACTGAAGCTTTCTTT
TRBJ1-1,15,TRBD1,TRBV5-1,-,CASSGGTGADTEAFF,TGCGCCAGCAGCGGGGGGACAGGAGCCGACACTGAAGCTTTCTTT
TRBJ2-3,14,-,TRBV6-5,-,CASSAWGLTDTQYF,TGTGCCAGCAGTGCCTGGGGACTTACAGATACGCAGTATTTT
TRBJ1-2,16,-,TRBV10-3,-,CAISESEQKAIYGYTF,TGTGCCATCAGTGAGTCAGAACAGAAAGCTATCTATGGCTACACCTTC
TRBJ2-2,16,TRBD2,TRBV27,-,CASSHGTSWVGGELFF,TGTGCCAGCAGCCACGGGACTAGCTGGGTGGGCGGGGAGCTGTTTTTT
TRBJ2-1,16,-,TRBV7-2,-,CASSKQLPTAGNEQFF,TGTGCCAGCAGCAAGCAACTTCCCACGGCCGGGAATGAGCAGTTCTTC
TRBJ1-1,13,TRBD1,TRBV19,-,CASIQPGQETAFF,TGTGCCAGTATTCAACCGGGACAGGAGACAGCTTTCTTT
TRBJ2-7,15,TRBD2,TRBV5-8,once,CASREGLGATYEQYF,TGTGCCAGCAGGGAGGGACTAGGTGCCACCTACGAGCAGTACTTC